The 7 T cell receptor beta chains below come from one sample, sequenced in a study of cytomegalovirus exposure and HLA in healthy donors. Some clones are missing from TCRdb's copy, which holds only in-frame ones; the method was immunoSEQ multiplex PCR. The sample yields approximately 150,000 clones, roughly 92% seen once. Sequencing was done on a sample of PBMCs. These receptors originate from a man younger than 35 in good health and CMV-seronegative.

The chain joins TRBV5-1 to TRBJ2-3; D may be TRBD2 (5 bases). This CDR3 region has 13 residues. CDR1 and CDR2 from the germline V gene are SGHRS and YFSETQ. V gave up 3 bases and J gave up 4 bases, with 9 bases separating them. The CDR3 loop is CASSYEGPDTQYF. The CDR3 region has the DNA TGCGCCAGCAGCTACGAGGGCCCAGATACGCAGTATTTT.

This CDR3 reads CASSLSPHNRGRGYTF. The CDR3 DNA sequence: TGTGCCAGCAGTTTAAGCCCCCATAACAGGGGACGGGGCTACACCTTC. The chain links TRBV27 to TRBJ1-2; 7 nucleotides match TRBD1. V dropped 2 bases and J dropped 8; count of bases not matched to a gene: 14. This CDR3 has 16 amino acids. Looked up from germline, CDR1 is MNHEY and CDR2 is SMNVEV (reference sequence).

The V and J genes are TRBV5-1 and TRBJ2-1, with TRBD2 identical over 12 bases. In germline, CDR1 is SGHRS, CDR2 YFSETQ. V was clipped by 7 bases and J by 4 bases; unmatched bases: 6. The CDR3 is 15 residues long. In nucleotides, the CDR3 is TGCGCCAGCCGCACGACTAGCGGGAGTTACAATGAGCAGTTCTTC. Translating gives CASRTTSGSYNEQFF.

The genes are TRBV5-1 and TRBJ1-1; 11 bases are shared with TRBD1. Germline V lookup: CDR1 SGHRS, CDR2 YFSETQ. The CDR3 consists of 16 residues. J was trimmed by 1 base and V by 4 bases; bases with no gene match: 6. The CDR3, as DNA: TGCGCCAGCAGCCCCGAAGGACAGGGGGCGAACACTGAAGCTTTCTTT. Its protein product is CASSPEGQGANTEAFF.

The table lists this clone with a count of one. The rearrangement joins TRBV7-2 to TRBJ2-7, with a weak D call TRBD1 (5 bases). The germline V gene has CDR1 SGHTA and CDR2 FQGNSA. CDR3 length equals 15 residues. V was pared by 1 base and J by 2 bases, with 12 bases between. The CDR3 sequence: CASSLVGVSTYEQYF. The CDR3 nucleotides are TGTGCCAGCAGCTTAGTAGGGGTTAGTACCTACGAGCAGTACTTC. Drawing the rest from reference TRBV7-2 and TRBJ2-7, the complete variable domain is GAGVSQSPSNKVTEKGKDVELRCDPISGHTALYWYRQSLGQGLEFLIYFQGNSAPDKSGLPSDRFSAERTGGSVSTLTIQRTQQEDSAVYLCASSLVGVSTYEQYFGPGTRLTVT.

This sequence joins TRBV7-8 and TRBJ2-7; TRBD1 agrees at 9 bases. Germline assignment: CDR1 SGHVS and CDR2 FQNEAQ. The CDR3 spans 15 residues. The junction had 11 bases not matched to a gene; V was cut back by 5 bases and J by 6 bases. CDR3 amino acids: CASSPTRDRVAEQYF. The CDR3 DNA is TGTGCCAGCAGCCCCACCCGGGACAGGGTAGCCGAGCAGTACTTC.

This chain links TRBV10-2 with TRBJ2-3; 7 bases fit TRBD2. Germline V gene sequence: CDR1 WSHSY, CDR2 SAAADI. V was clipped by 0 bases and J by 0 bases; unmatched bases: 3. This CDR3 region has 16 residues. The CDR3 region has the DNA TGCGCCAGCAGTGAGTCGGGGGGACTAAGCACAGATACGCAGTATTTT. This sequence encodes CASSESGGLSTDTQYF.